This T cell receptor (beta chain) came from a study (dated by TCRdb to the mid-2010s). In terms of the full investigation: The study set out to test whether tumor-infiltrating Tregs in breast cancer get recruited from blood Tregs or are instead converted in situ from other CD4+ T cell subsets.

The Miltenyi Naive CD4+ T Cell Isolation kit was used to purify naive CD4+ T cells, and Tregs were depleted with CD25 microbeads. Tregs, naive and memory CD4+ T cells from tumor, blood and ipsilateral draining lymph nodes of five breast cancer patients underwent full-length TCR alpha and beta sequencing. Tumor tissue and lymph nodes from ipsilateral axillary dissection were perfused with PBS, minced and digested with collagenase I and hyaluronidase. Ficoll density gradient centrifugation was used to isolate mononuclear cells from either lymph nodes or around 50 ml of peripheral blood. FACS confirmed that the sorted cell populations were more than 90% pure. The research as a whole found: Rather than covering whole repertoires, validation in the larger cohort was restricted to a single TCR beta V-J rearrangement. The TCR alpha and beta sequences of tumor-infiltrating Tregs showed the greatest overlap with tumor naive CD4+ T cells, followed by blood naive CD4+ T cells. The TCR gene usage of tumor memory CD4+ T cells clustered together with blood and lymph node memory CD4+ cells and with lymph node naive CD4+ cells.

Full-length TCR variable regions were amplified by 5' RACE PCR with constant-region reverse primers, and semi-nested PCR with Nested Universal Primer A was subsequently performed. Using the ReliaPrep RNA Cell Miniprep System, total RNA was extracted, and the SMARTer RACE 5'/3' Kit was then used to reverse transcribe the RNA into 5'RACE-ready cDNA. Full-length TCR alpha and beta libraries were barcoded with multiplex adaptors and sequenced on an Illumina MiSeq. In the original analysis: For each of nine subset-tissue groups, sequencing data from the five patients were pooled, and the groups were compared by unsupervised clustering of TCR gene usage. The Morisita-Horn index, with shared sequences weighted by their contribution to each repertoire, was used to calculate repertoire similarity. Through fastp at Q25 and MiXCR, TCRdb rebuilt clones from the public reads, retaining in-frame beta chains. CDR3 protein duplicates are merged, each entry listing the most common genes and DNA. The V and J calls were determined by TCRdb, not by the authors. Counted in this sample were roughly 40,000 distinct CDR3 sequences; approximately 20% of them appeared once. The top ten constitute 2.5% to 3.5% of the sample.

The germline V gene (reference sequence) yields DFQATT for CDR1 and SNEGSKA for CDR2. Trimming removed 6 bases from V and 1 base from J; the gene matches leave 14 bases unexplained. From cysteine to phenylalanine, the CDR3 is 18 amino acids long. Only the CDR3 DNA is retained, 54 bases long and in frame from the first base. This clonotype occurred many times. No cognate antigen has been identified for it. No base qualities exist here, and no much larger clone lies one base off it. The sequenced sample consisted of naive CD4+ T cells sorted from a lymph node. The meaning of the sample's cell subset or site label: naive CD4+ T cells, CD4+CD45RA+CD25-. This clonotype originated in a female donor with breast cancer. The chain is assembled from TRBV20-1 and TRBJ2-2; 10 of the junction bases match TRBD2. The CDR3 region reads CSAEGASGSYWNTGELFF. The sequenced DNA: TGCAGTGCCGAAGGGGCTAGCGGGAGTTATTGGAACACCGGGGAGCTGTTTTTT.